This T cell receptor (beta chain) was recovered during a study of cytomegalovirus exposure and HLA in healthy donors. Germline V gives CDR1 WNHNN, CDR2 SYGVQD (reference sequence). The CDR3 sequence is 13 residues long. Trimming cost V 2 bases and J 6 bases, with 11 bases left between them. Researchers ran the PCR with 60 Vbeta and 13 Jbeta primers. The repertoire was sequenced with immunoSEQ multiplex PCR; TCRdb's copy has only in-frame clones and lacks some. Of more than 150,000 clones in the sample, 82% were seen once. This TCR was recovered from a woman under 30 in good health and CMV-seronegative. The chain is built from TRBV10-1 and TRBJ2-7; D perhaps matches TRBD1 (6 bases). The sequenced sample consisted of PBMCs. The DNA of the CDR3 is TGCGCCAGCAGTGAGGGGGGCAGGTCCGAGCAGTACTTC. This translates into CASSEGGRSEQYF.